Below are 32 T cell receptor beta chains sequenced from a single sample in a study of regulatory T cells in long-lasting Graves disease. Arm-PCR of CDR3 regions with iRepertoire HTBI primers generated TCR beta libraries. TCRdb itself ran the multiplex PCR reads through MiXCR, one entry per CDR3 protein. The sample holds over 350,000 distinct CDR3 sequences; roughly 15% are singletons and the top ten take 17%. Time point meaning: newly diagnosed GD, antithyroid drugs for less than 3 months. With RNA extracted from PBMCs as input, the TCR library was made. These data were likewise used in another study, on T cells in Graves' hyperthyroidism and ophthalmopathy.

Sequences were derived from peripheral blood mononuclear cells (PBMCs), sampled at new diagnosis, from a patient treated with antithyroid drugs. The receptor set was obtained from a woman aged 45-60 years with Graves disease.

The sample holds a few counts of this clonotype. V is TRBV7-9 and J is TRBJ2-5; D perhaps matches TRBD1 (5 bases). V gave up 1 base and J gave up 1 base, with 13 bases separating them. The germline V gene has CDR1 SEHNR and CDR2 FQNEAQ (reference sequence). CDR3 length: 16 amino acids. DNA of the CDR3: TGTGCCAGCAGCTTAGTCTTTCCAGGGCTCCAAGAGACCCAGTACTTC. Its translation: CASSLVFPGLQETQYF.

This clonotype was detected ten times or more. CDR3 in DNA: TGTGCCAGCAGTTCTATGGCGGGAGGATTGGTAGCCAAAAACATTCAGTACTTC. Encoded protein: CASSSMAGGLVAKNIQYF. The chain joins TRBV28 to TRBJ2-4, with TRBD2 matching 8 bases. Germline lookup yields CDR1 MDHEN and CDR2 SYDVKM. The CDR3 sequence is 18 residues long. Unmatched junction bases numbered 11, after V lost 4 bases and J lost 0 bases.

This clonotype was counted many times. The CDR3 here is CASSLGLAGNYEQYF. CDR3 DNA sequence: TGCGCCAGCAGCTTAGGACTAGCGGGAAACTACGAGCAGTACTTC. The chain is built from TRBV5-1 and TRBJ2-7; 12 nucleotides line up with TRBD2. CDR3 size: 15 residues. J gave up 3 bases and V 2 bases, and 3 bases lay outside the gene matches. Germline loops: CDR1 SGHRS, CDR2 YFSETQ.

At least ten counts were recorded for this clonotype. V and J are TRBV7-3 and TRBJ2-3, with TRBD1 as a possible D gene (5 bases). There are 14 residues in the CDR3. Germline CDR1 is SGHTA and CDR2 is FQGTGA. V shed 4 bases and J shed 4 bases, with 12 bases lying between them. This chain's CDR3 is CASSSSQGSDTQYF. CDR3 sequence (DNA): TGTGCCAGCAGCTCCTCGCAGGGCTCAGATACGCAGTATTTT.

This chain links TRBV6-1 with TRBJ1-2, with 10 bases matching TRBD1. Trimming took 2 bases from V and 7 from J; bases not matched to a gene: 7. Germline-derived CDR1 and CDR2 are MNHNS and SASEGT. The CDR3 has 15 amino acids. In nucleotides, the CDR3 is TGTGCCAGCAGTGAAAGGTGGACAGGGGGAAGTGGCTACACCTTC. This sequence encodes CASSERWTGGSGYTF.

This clonotype showed up many times. The gene calls are TRBV29-1 and TRBJ2-1; 9 nucleotides line up with TRBD1. V was pared by 4 bases and J by 9 bases, with 10 bases of the junction left unmatched. The CDR3 extends over 14 amino acids. The germline CDR1 and CDR2 sequences are SQVTM and ANQGSEA. The CDR3: CSVAGTGQNFEQFF. In DNA form, the CDR3 reads TGCAGCGTTGCCGGGACAGGGCAAAACTTTGAGCAGTTCTTC.

Many counts were recorded for this clonotype. The chain uses TRBV11-2 and TRBJ2-7, with TRBD2 identical over 12 bases. V was clipped by 4 bases and J by 1 base; unmatched bases: 5. CDR1 and CDR2 (germline): SGHAT, FQNNGV. CDR3 length: 16 residues. CDR3 sequence reads: CASSSLAGGKSYEQYF. The CDR3 bases are TGTGCCAGCAGCTCACTAGCGGGAGGAAAGTCCTACGAGCAGTACTTC.

This clonotype was observed at least ten times. The chain links TRBV11-2 to TRBJ2-5, with 7 bases fitting TRBD1. Looked up from germline, CDR1 is SGHAT and CDR2 is FQNNGV. The CDR3 consists of 13 residues. Germline trimming cut 5 bases from V and 5 bases from J; bases unmatched to any gene: 5. The CDR3 is CASSNSRGETQYF. The CDR3, as DNA: TGTGCCAGCAGCAATTCCAGGGGGGAGACCCAGTACTTC.

This clonotype was seen only a few times. A much bigger clone sits one base away, suggesting this may be a read error. J is TRBJ2-1 and V is TRBV18; no firm D call. Trimming left V 2 bases short and J 6 bases short, with 2 bases between. The CDR3 spans 11 residues. Per the germline V gene, CDR1 is KGHSH and CDR2 is LQKENI. The CDR3 DNA follows: TGTGCCAGCTCACCAATCAATGAGCAGTTCTTC. This codes for CASSPINEQFF.

This clonotype was picked up many times. The rearrangement links TRBV28 to TRBJ2-2; D remains unclear. This CDR3 has 11 amino acids. The V gene lost 4 bases and the J gene lost 6 bases, with 3 bases spanning the gap. Germline V gives CDR1 MDHEN, CDR2 SYDVKM. The CDR3 here is CASSSPGELFF. The DNA of the CDR3 is TGTGCCAGCAGTTCCCCCGGGGAGCTGTTTTTT.

The chain has TRBV28 and TRBJ2-7; 7 positions match TRBD1. The junction had 12 bases not matched to a gene; V was cut back by 7 bases and J by 3 bases. The CDR3 is 15 residues long. The germline gives CDR1 MDHEN, CDR2 SYDVKM. DNA for the CDR3: TGTGCCAGCACTATCGCCGGACAGGCAGGCTACGAGCAGTACTTC. Translated: CASTIAGQAGYEQYF.

In its sample, this clonotype was seen many times. This sequence joins TRBV5-6 and TRBJ2-5, with D hard to call. Germline V gives CDR1 SGHDT, CDR2 YYEEEE. The length of the CDR3 is 15 residues. Trimming cost V 2 bases and J 1 base, with 12 bases left between them. The CDR3 DNA follows: TGTGCCAGCAGCTTCTGGCCTACAACCCAAGAGACCCAGTACTTC. Translated, it gives CASSFWPTTQETQYF.

With regard to this clonotype: Possible read error: a much larger clone is one base away. The chain links TRBV6-2 or TRBV6-3 to TRBJ1-3; D gene uncertain. Germline values: CDR1 MNHEY, CDR2 SVGEGT. This CDR3 has 17 residues. The DNA for the CDR3 is TGTGCCAGCAGTTACTCCGCCTACGGGCCCTCTGGAAGCACCATATATTTT. Translated: CASSYSAYGPSGSTIYF.

This clonotype was detected many times. V usage is TRBV30 and J usage is TRBJ2-1; D call uncertain. Trimming cost V 0 bases and J 5 bases, with 5 bases left between them. From germline, CDR1 is GTSNPN and CDR2 SVGIG (reference sequence). The CDR3 loop spans 12 amino acids. CDR3 loop: CAWSVLNNEQFF. For the CDR3, the DNA is TGTGCCTGGAGTGTACTGAACAATGAGCAGTTCTTC.

This clonotype was recorded at least ten times. The J gene is TRBJ1-1, the V gene TRBV2; D ambiguous. The germline CDR1 and CDR2 sequences are SNHLY and FYNNEI. The CDR3 runs 13 residues. The V end was cut by 7 bases, the J end by 1 base, with 10 bases between. CDR3 DNA: TGTGCCAGCAAAAGGGTATGGAACACTGAAGCTTTCTTT. It yields the protein CASKRVWNTEAFF.

At least ten counts were recorded for this clonotype. J is TRBJ2-7 and V is TRBV2; 11 nucleotides match TRBD1. Losses at the gene ends were 6 bases for V and 6 bases for J; bases not matched to a gene: 4. Germline V gene data show CDR1 as SNHLY and CDR2 as FYNNEI. The CDR3 is 13 residues long. CDR3 sequence (DNA): TGTGCCAGCAGGGGACAGGGGGTTTCCGAGCAGTACTTC. Its protein is CASRGQGVSEQYF.

The chain employs TRBV6-5 and TRBJ2-7; unclear D gene. Trimming took 0 bases from V and 1 from J, leaving 10 bases between them. The CDR3 loop spans 15 amino acids. The germline V gene has CDR1 MNHEY and CDR2 SVGAGI. The CDR3 loop reads CASSYSKLDSYEQYF. The CDR3 DNA reads TGTGCCAGCAGTTACTCGAAGCTAGATTCCTACGAGCAGTACTTC.

Note on this clonotype: Only one base separates this from a far larger clonotype, so it likely reflects a read error. The chain joins TRBV12-3 or TRBV12-4 to TRBJ1-2, with D possibly TRBD1 on 6 matching bases. V shed 5 bases and J shed 4 bases, with 11 bases lying between them. This CDR3 has 13 amino acids. In nucleotides, the CDR3 is TGTGCCAGCAGTGATGAGGGGGGCTATGGCTACACCTTC. Residues: CASSDEGGYGYTF.

This clonotype showed up many times. DNA for the CDR3: TGTGCCAGCAGTTTAATCCGGACCGCCAAACAAGTGAACACTGAAGCTTTCTTT. Translation gives CASSLIRTAKQVNTEAFF. The V call is TRBV12-3 or TRBV12-4, the J call TRBJ1-1; unclear D gene. The CDR3 length is 18 residues. V was clipped by 2 bases and J by 0 bases, with 19 bases between them.

This clonotype was counted at least ten times. The chain uses TRBV5-1 and TRBJ2-7; 8 bases line up with TRBD1. Germline V gives CDR1 SGHRS, CDR2 YFSETQ. Germline trimming cut 4 bases from V and 3 bases from J; bases unmatched to any gene: 6. The CDR3 contains 14 residues. CDR3 residues: CASSTGQEIYEQYF. In DNA form, the CDR3 reads TGCGCCAGCAGCACGGGACAGGAAATCTACGAGCAGTACTTC. The whole variable domain, remainder taken from reference TRBV5-1 and TRBJ2-7, is KAGVTQTPRYLIKTRGQQVTLSCSPISGHRSVSWYQQTPGQGLQFLFEYFSETQRNKGNFPGRFSGRQFSNSRSEMNVSTLELGDSALYLCASSTGQEIYEQYFGPGTRLTVT.

At least ten counts were recorded for this clonotype. The genes are TRBV20-1 and TRBJ2-1, with 13 bases fitting TRBD2. Germline CDR1 DFQATT, CDR2 SNEGSKA (reference sequence). V dropped 2 bases and J dropped 1; count of bases not matched to a gene: 8. The CDR3 runs to 18 residues. CDR3 in DNA: TGCAGTGCTAGACTTGGGACTAGCGGGATTGAGTCCTACAATGAGCAGTTCTTC. This translates into CSARLGTSGIESYNEQFF.

The chain has TRBV6-2 or TRBV6-3 and TRBJ2-1; 7 bases match TRBD2. Germline V lookup: CDR1 MNHEY, CDR2 SVGEGT. V lost 8 bases to trimming and J lost 6 bases; unmatched junction nucleotides: 7. The CDR3 covers 13 residues. Written as DNA, the CDR3 is TGTGCCAGCGGAGGACTAGTAAGCAATGAGCAGTTCTTC. This gives the protein CASGGLVSNEQFF.

There are many counts of this clonotype. The rearrangement links TRBV6-6 to TRBJ2-5; TRBD2 matches at 9 bases. V shed 0 bases and J 5 bases; nucleotides not matched to a gene: 7. Looked up from germline, CDR1 is MNHNY and CDR2 is SVGAGI (reference sequence). The CDR3 loop spans 16 amino acids. The chain's CDR3 is CASSYSSSGSAETQYF. The CDR3 coding sequence is TGTGCCAGCAGTTACTCGAGTAGCGGGAGCGCGGAGACCCAGTACTTC.

This clonotype occurred many times. The chain uses TRBV2 and TRBJ2-3, with D possibly matching TRBD2 (6 bases). The V end was cut by 3 bases, the J end by 5 bases, with 24 bases between. The CDR3 is made up of 18 amino acids. CDR1 is SNHLY, CDR2 FYNNEI, per germline. The CDR3 protein is CASSEAGGIPLSGDTQYF. CDR3 sequence (DNA): TGTGCCAGCAGTGAGGCTGGCGGGATCCCCCTATCGGGAGATACGCAGTATTTT.

This clonotype was detected ten times or more. The chain links TRBV7-9 to TRBJ2-3; D assignment may be TRBD1 or TRBD2 (5 bases each). Germline-derived CDR1 and CDR2 are SEHNR and FQNEAQ (reference sequence). The CDR3 contains 19 residues. V was trimmed by 1 base and J by 1 base, leaving 21 bases between them. The CDR3: CASSLVPFSPGTRTDTQYF. In DNA, the CDR3 is TGTGCCAGCAGCTTAGTACCCTTTTCGCCAGGGACCCGCACAGATACGCAGTATTTT.

This clonotype was seen ten or more times. The V call is TRBV11-2, the J call TRBJ2-1; weak D call: TRBD2 (5 bases). The CDR3 has 15 residues. Germline V gives CDR1 SGHAT, CDR2 FQNNGV. Trimming left V 3 bases short and J 2 bases short, with 11 bases between. The CDR3 DNA follows: TGTGCCAGCAGCTTTCTTGCGGGCCCCTACAATGAGCAGTTCTTC. Translated: CASSFLAGPYNEQFF.

This clonotype has just a few counts. The V call is TRBV4-1, the J call TRBJ2-2, with 7 nucleotides matching TRBD1. After removal of 1 base from V and 1 base from J, the junction contained 3 bases not matched to a gene. The germline CDR1 and CDR2 sequences are MGHRA and YSYEKL. This CDR3 comprises 16 residues. CDR3 residues: CASSQVRTGNTGELFF. DNA of the CDR3: TGCGCCAGCAGCCAAGTTAGGACAGGGAACACCGGGGAGCTGTTTTTT.

The genes are TRBV9 and TRBJ1-3; D remains ambiguous. The CDR3 covers 13 residues. CDR1 and CDR2 (germline): SGDLS, YYNGEE. The V and J ends lost 0 bases and 4 bases respectively, with 5 bases between them. The CDR3 bases are TGTGCCAGCAGCGTAGCACCCGGAAACACCATATATTTT. Translating it yields CASSVAPGNTIYF.

The chain joins TRBV20-1 to TRBJ2-6; the D is unclear. The CDR3 is made up of 16 amino acids. CDR1 is DFQATT, CDR2 SNEGSKA, per germline (reference sequence). V lost 2 bases, J lost 4 bases, and 15 bases lay in between. CDR3 region: CSARPARRGGANVLTF. The CDR3 nucleotides are TGCAGTGCTAGACCAGCCCGCAGAGGCGGGGCCAACGTCCTGACTTTC.

This clonotype occurred many times. This chain connects TRBV18 to TRBJ2-5; D remains unclear. The germline gives CDR1 KGHSH, CDR2 LQKENI. The CDR3 is made up of 13 amino acids. V was pared by 3 bases and J by 1 base, with 6 bases between. CDR3 amino acids: CASSPQAQETQYF. The CDR3 nucleotides are TGTGCCAGCTCACCTCAGGCCCAAGAGACCCAGTACTTC. The full variable domain, completed using reference TRBV18 and TRBJ2-5, is NAGVMQNPRHLVRRRGQEARLRCSPMKGHSHVYWYRQLPEEGLKFMVYLQKENIIDESGMPKERFSAEFPKEGPSILRIQQVVRGDSAAYFCASSPQAQETQYFGPGTRLLVL.

This clonotype was observed many times. This chain joins TRBV2 and TRBJ2-6, with 7 bases identical to TRBD1. CDR1 and CDR2 from the germline V gene are SNHLY and FYNNEI. V lost 9 bases to trimming and J lost 0 bases; unmatched junction nucleotides: 2. This CDR3 region has 14 residues. DNA for the CDR3: TGTGCCAGGGGACAGTACTCTGGGGCCAACGTCCTGACTTTC. Its protein is CARGQYSGANVLTF.

There are a few counts of this clonotype. The genes are TRBV6-9 and TRBJ2-5; TRBD2 is a possible D gene (6 bases). CDR1 MNHGY and CDR2 SVAAGI come from the germline V gene. Between the trimmed V and J ends, which lost 3 bases and 1 base, there was a span of 9 bases. The CDR3 contains 14 residues. CDR3: CASSYVGGQETQYF. The CDR3 DNA reads as TGTGCCAGCAGTTACGTGGGAGGCCAAGAGACCCAGTACTTC.